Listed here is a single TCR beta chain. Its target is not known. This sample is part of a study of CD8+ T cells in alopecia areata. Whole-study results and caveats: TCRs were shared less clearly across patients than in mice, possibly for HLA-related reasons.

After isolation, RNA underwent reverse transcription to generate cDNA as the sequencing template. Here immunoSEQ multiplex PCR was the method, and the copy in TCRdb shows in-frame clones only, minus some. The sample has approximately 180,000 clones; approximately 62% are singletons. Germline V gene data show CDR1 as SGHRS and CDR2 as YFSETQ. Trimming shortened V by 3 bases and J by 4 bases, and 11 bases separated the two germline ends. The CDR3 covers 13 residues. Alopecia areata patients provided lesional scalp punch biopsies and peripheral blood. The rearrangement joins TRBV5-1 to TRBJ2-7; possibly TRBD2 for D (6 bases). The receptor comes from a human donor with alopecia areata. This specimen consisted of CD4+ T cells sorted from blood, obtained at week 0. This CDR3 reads CASSSGTEYEQYF. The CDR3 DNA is TGCGCCAGCAGCTCCGGGACTGAATACGAGCAGTACTTC.